In this sample, the clone carrying this T cell receptor (beta chain) turned up many times. Its matching antigen is unknown. The data originate from a study of T cells after yellow fever vaccination. Points from the study as a whole: Of the clonotypes, a small share occurred in both CD4 and CD8 compartments.

The V gene's germline CDR1 is SGDLS and CDR2 YYNGEE. The CDR3 spans 14 residues. Trimming took 0 bases from V and 2 from J; bases not matched to a gene: 0. One entry per CDR3 protein results from TCRdb running MiXCR on the 5' RACE reads. The sample lists hundreds of thousands of distinct CDR3 sequences, roughly 5.2% occurring once. The source of this sequence is a young man who received the YFV17D yellow fever vaccine. This chain connects TRBV9 to TRBJ2-7; 9 nucleotides agree with TRBD1. The sequencing used CD4+ T cells sorted from PBMCs, collected on the day of the yellow fever booster vaccination. The CDR3 protein is CASSVGQGAYEQYF. DNA of the CDR3: TGTGCCAGCAGCGTAGGACAGGGGGCCTACGAGCAGTACTTC.